A single sample is the source of the 3 T cell receptor beta chains below, sequenced in a study of response to subunit inactivated influenza vaccine. TCRdb recomputed calls from the RT-PCR reads with MiXCR, one row per CDR3 protein. The table includes some 640,000 distinct CDR3 sequences, roughly 14% detected once. Sequences were derived from PBMCs from blood, sampled less than 15 days before vaccination. The receptors derive from a middle-aged man who received an inactivated influenza vaccine.

For this clonotype: One end of the junction does not line up with germline, which may come from a read error. V usage is TRBV15 and J usage is TRBJ1-2, with 8 positions matching TRBD1. The CDR3 runs to 12 residues. The germline gives CDR1 LNHNV, CDR2 YYDKDF (reference sequence). DNA for the CDR3: TGTGCCACCAGCCTTTCCAGGGGGCCCCATCTCTTC. Encoded protein: CATSLSRGPHLF.

This chain joins TRBV19 and TRBJ2-2, with no clear D. This CDR3 is built from 12 residues. Trimming cost V 9 bases and J 3 bases, with 8 bases left between them. The germline gives CDR1 LNHDA, CDR2 SQIVND (reference sequence). The CDR3 DNA reads as TGTGCCAGAAGGCAGTACACCGGGGAGCTGTTTTTT. This gives the protein CARRQYTGELFF.

The V gene is TRBV10-3, the J gene TRBJ1-2; TRBD1 aligns across 11 bases. Germline assignment: CDR1 ENHRY and CDR2 SYGVKD. Trimming removed 6 bases from V and 8 bases from J; junction bases left unmatched: 8. CDR3 length equals 14 residues. The CDR3 DNA sequence: TGTGCCATCAGACGGACAGGGGGCGCGTTCGGCTACACCTTC. Protein sequence: CAIRRTGGAFGYTF.